The 16 T cell receptor beta chains below come from one sample, sequenced in a study of cytomegalovirus exposure and HLA in healthy donors. PCR was performed using 60 Vbeta and 13 Jbeta primers. The method was immunoSEQ multiplex PCR; TCRdb's version includes in-frame clones alone and lacks a portion of them. The sample has over 60,000 clones; roughly 77% are singletons. Sequencing input: PBMCs. The source of these receptors is a woman younger than 45 in good health and CMV-seronegative.

J is TRBJ2-5 and V is TRBV6-1, with TRBD2 identical over 9 bases. The J segment lost 5 bases and the V segment lost 5 bases, leaving 6 bases of the junction unmatched. The CDR3 covers 14 residues. Per germline, CDR1 MNHNS and CDR2 SASEGT. CDR3 in amino acids: CASSSGRRGETQYF. CDR3 DNA: TGTGCCAGCAGTAGCGGGAGGCGAGGGGAGACCCAGTACTTC.

The chain combines TRBV6-1 with TRBJ1-1; D uncertain. Germline V gene sequence: CDR1 MNHNS, CDR2 SASEGT. V lost 5 bases and J 0 bases, leaving 13 bases between the germline ends. The CDR3 totals 15 residues. CDR3 bases: TGTGCCAGCAGTCCCTCCGGTGACTTGAACACTGAAGCTTTCTTT. Its translation: CASSPSGDLNTEAFF.

This clone is a singleton in its sample. The V call is TRBV4-3, the J call TRBJ2-3; the match to TRBD2 covers 13 bases. Germline V gene sequence: CDR1 LGHNA, CDR2 YSLEER. V gave up 2 bases and J gave up 5 bases; unmatched junction bases: 7. The CDR3 is 17 amino acids. The CDR3 DNA reads as TGCGCCAGCAGCCAATTACCGACTAGCGGGGGGCTAGATACGCAGTATTTT. It encodes CASSQLPTSGGLDTQYF.

The V gene is TRBV18, the J gene TRBJ2-7, with TRBD2 identical over 7 bases. Trimming cost V 3 bases and J 0 bases; bases outside gene matches: 5. The CDR3 sequence is 15 residues long. CDR1 and CDR2 (germline): KGHSH, LQKENI. The CDR3 loop reads CASSPTASGSYEQYF. The CDR3 region has the DNA TGTGCCAGCTCACCTACGGCTAGCGGCTCCTACGAGCAGTACTTC.

V is TRBV28 and J is TRBJ1-5, with D perhaps TRBD1 (5 bases). Germline V lookup: CDR1 MDHEN, CDR2 SYDVKM. Trimming shortened V by 6 bases and J by 0 bases, and 12 bases separated the two germline ends. The length of the CDR3 is 15 residues. CDR3 DNA: TGTGCCAGCAGCGGACGACAGACTAGCAATCAGCCCCAGCATTTT. It specifies CASSGRQTSNQPQHF.

This chain connects TRBV27 to TRBJ2-1, with D uncertain. Trimming shortened V by 6 bases and J by 7 bases, and 13 bases separated the two germline ends. The CDR3 totals 13 residues. CDR1 and CDR2 from the germline V gene are MNHEY and SMNVEV (reference sequence). For the CDR3, the DNA is TGTGCCAGCAGCCGGAGTGGCGGAAATGAGCAGTTCTTC. Translated: CASSRSGGNEQFF.

This sequence joins TRBV7-3 and TRBJ2-1; possibly TRBD2 for D (6 bases). This CDR3 contains 14 residues. Germline CDR1 SGHTA, CDR2 FQGTGA. V was shortened by 3 bases and J by 4 bases, with 10 bases between the two germline ends. CDR3 sequence (DNA): TGTGCCAGCAGCTTTGGAGGGAGTTACAATGAGCAGTTCTTC. Protein product: CASSFGGSYNEQFF.

The chain couples TRBV14 to TRBJ2-5, with TRBD1 as a possible D gene (5 bases). Germline V gives CDR1 SGHDN, CDR2 FVKESK. The V and J ends lost 4 bases and 2 bases respectively, with 20 bases between them. The CDR3 consists of 17 residues. The CDR3 DNA is TGTGCCAGCAGCCCAGGACATTTTCGACCTTTTCAAGAGACCCAGTACTTC. Its protein product is CASSPGHFRPFQETQYF.

This clone appeared once. V usage is TRBV7-9 and J usage is TRBJ2-7; 10 nucleotides align to TRBD1. The CDR3 has 12 residues. Germline CDR1 is SEHNR and CDR2 is FQNEAQ (reference sequence). CDR3: CSGDRGTYEQYF. The DNA of the CDR3 is TGTTCCGGGGACAGGGGTACCTACGAGCAGTACTTC.

The CDR3 DNA reads as TGTGCCAGCAGCTTAGCGACTAGCGGGAGTCCGCTCTACGAGCAGTACTTC. As protein: CASSLATSGSPLYEQYF. The chain recombines TRBV7-2 with TRBJ2-7, with TRBD2 matching over 12 bases. This CDR3 contains 17 residues. Germline-derived CDR1 and CDR2 are SGHTA and FQGNSA. The V gene end was trimmed by 0 bases and the J gene end by 3 bases; junction bases not matched to a gene: 6.

The CDR3 DNA is TGTGCCGCCTCGGACCCCGGAGGAGGGGTAACCGGGGAGCTGTTTTTT. This encodes CAASDPGGGVTGELFF. The rearrangement uses TRBV11-2 and TRBJ2-2; tentatively, D is TRBD2 (6 bases). Trimming cost V 11 bases and J 5 bases, with 24 bases left between them. This CDR3 is built from 16 residues. Germline V gene data show CDR1 as SGHAT and CDR2 as FQNNGV. The full variable domain, its missing parts supplied by reference TRBV11-2 and TRBJ2-2, is EAGVAQSPRYKIIEKRQSVAFWCNPISGHATLYWYQQILGQGPKLLIQFQNNGVVDDSQLPKDRFSAERLKGVDSTLKIQPAKLEDSAVYLCAASDPGGGVTGELFFGEGSRLTVL.

This clone was detected only a few times. The chain joins TRBV4-1 to TRBJ1-4, with unresolved D. Trimming shortened V by 0 bases and J by 5 bases, and 10 bases separated the two germline ends. The CDR3 consists of 15 residues. Germline V lookup: CDR1 MGHRA, CDR2 YSYEKL. The CDR3 sequence: CASSQDRRRNEKLFF. DNA of the CDR3: TGCGCCAGCAGCCAAGACCGACGGAGGAATGAAAAACTGTTTTTT.

This chain links TRBV21-1 with TRBJ1-3; TRBD1, the table's D call, lacks a check against the DNA. TRBV21-1 is a documented pseudogene. The length of the CDR3 is 15 residues. The CDR3 is CAKVRRQGNLDTIYF. Written as DNA, the CDR3 is TGTGCCAAAGTTCGACGACAGGGGAATTTAGACACCATATATTTT.

This chain uses TRBV7-8 with TRBJ2-4; the D gene is possibly TRBD2 (5 bases). This CDR3 contains 14 residues. Trimming took off 2 bases at V and 7 bases at J, with 12 bases between the two ends. Per germline, CDR1 SGHVS and CDR2 FQNEAQ. The CDR3 here is CASSLSSGGNIQYF. CDR3 sequence (DNA): TGTGCCAGCAGCTTATCGAGCGGAGGCAACATTCAGTACTTC.

This clone was picked up one time. This chain uses TRBV30 with TRBJ2-2; no clear D gene. The CDR3 loop spans 13 amino acids. The V and J ends lost 0 bases and 5 bases respectively, with 7 bases between them. CDR1 is GTSNPN and CDR2 is SVGIG in the germline V gene (reference sequence). The CDR3 DNA reads TGTGCCTGGAGTGTAATTAGTACCGGGGAGCTGTTTTTT. This gives the protein CAWSVISTGELFF.

The chain employs TRBV28 and TRBJ2-2; 9 bases map to TRBD1. This CDR3 is 16 amino acids long. Germline CDR1 is MDHEN and CDR2 is SYDVKM. J was trimmed by 7 bases and V by 6 bases; bases with no gene match: 12. This chain's CDR3 is CASSVPGQGRGGELFF. Here the CDR3 DNA reads TGTGCCAGCAGCGTACCGGGACAGGGCCGAGGCGGGGAGCTGTTTTTT. Variable domain in full (rest from reference TRBV28 and TRBJ2-2): DVKVTQSSRYLVKRTGEKVFLECVQDMDHENMFWYRQDPGLGLRLIYFSYDVKMKEKGDIPEGYSVSREKKERFSLILESASTNQTSMYLCASSVPGQGRGGELFFGEGSRLTVL.